These 17 T cell receptor beta chains came from one sample sequenced in a study of cytomegalovirus exposure and HLA in healthy donors. 60 Vbeta and 13 Jbeta primers were used in PCR. Data came from immunoSEQ multiplex PCR; TCRdb stores just in-frame clones and leaves some out. The table records fewer than 250,000 clones, roughly 80% of them present only once. Sequencing was carried out using PBMCs. The origin of the receptors is a man under 40 in good health and CMV-seronegative.

The rearrangement links TRBV7-3 to TRBJ2-3; TRBD2 matches 7 bases. The V segment lost 1 base and the J segment 5 bases; nucleotides outside the gene matches: 6. The CDR3 covers 15 residues. Germline lookup yields CDR1 SGHTA and CDR2 FQGTGA. The DNA of the CDR3 is TGTGCCAGCAGCTTAATGGGGGGGGTGGGAGATACGCAGTATTTT. It specifies CASSLMGGVGDTQYF.

This clone appeared once. The V call is TRBV6-1, the J call TRBJ1-1; 8 nucleotides line up with TRBD1. CDR1 MNHNS and CDR2 SASEGT come from the germline V gene. This CDR3 has 15 amino acids. Unmatched junction bases numbered 9, after V lost 3 bases and J lost 6 bases. The DNA of the CDR3 is TGTGCCAGCAGTGACCAGACAGGGGTCAACGCTGAAGCTTTCTTT. It yields the protein CASSDQTGVNAEAFF.

Details on this clone: One junction end does not reproduce the germline sequence, and a read error may be involved. The V call is TRBV5-1, the J call TRBJ2-7; 7 positions agree with TRBD2. This CDR3 is built from 16 residues. The germline V gene encodes CDR1 SGHRS and CDR2 YFSETQ. The CDR3 here is CASSPGPAGTSCEQYF. DNA for the CDR3: TGCGCCAGCAGCCCTGGTCCAGCGGGGACCTCCTGCGAGCAGTACTTC.

V is TRBV27 and J is TRBJ1-1; no firm D call. Trimming removed 3 bases from V and 4 bases from J, with 9 bases in between. This CDR3 contains 13 residues. CDR1 and CDR2 (germline): MNHEY, SMNVEV (reference sequence). The CDR3 protein is CASSFQEGTEAFF. The DNA of the CDR3 is TGTGCCAGCAGTTTCCAGGAGGGCACTGAAGCTTTCTTT.

The genes are TRBV5-1 and TRBJ2-2; D may be TRBD1 (6 bases). The V gene lost 4 bases and the J gene lost 0 bases, with 13 bases spanning the gap. The germline CDR1 and CDR2 sequences are SGHRS and YFSETQ. This CDR3 is built from 16 residues. CDR3 nucleotide sequence: TGCGCCAGCAGCAAAACGACAGGCGCGAACACCGGGGAGCTGTTTTTT. As protein: CASSKTTGANTGELFF.

The V and J genes are TRBV5-8 and TRBJ2-2, with a tentative D call TRBD1 (6 bases). The germline V gene has CDR1 SGHTS and CDR2 YDEGEE. This CDR3 is 16 amino acids long. V lost 2 bases and J 1 base, leaving 12 bases between the germline ends. This chain's CDR3 is CASSFMGALNTGELFF. The CDR3 nucleotides are TGTGCCAGCAGCTTCATGGGGGCCCTGAACACCGGGGAGCTGTTTTTT.

The V gene is TRBV27, the J gene TRBJ2-5; D uncertain. Germline V gene sequence: CDR1 MNHEY, CDR2 SMNVEV (reference sequence). This CDR3 is built from 13 residues. Trimming removed 4 bases from V and 5 bases from J, with 11 bases in between. The chain's CDR3 is CASSSQAQETQYF. DNA for the CDR3: TGTGCCAGCAGTTCGCAGGCACAGGAGACCCAGTACTTC.

The chain links TRBV5-6 to TRBJ1-6, with 7 bases lining up with TRBD1. The V segment lost 0 bases and the J segment 11 bases; nucleotides outside the gene matches: 5. This CDR3 has 14 residues. CDR1 is SGHDT and CDR2 is YYEEEE in the germline V gene. Here the CDR3 reads CASSLAPGGPPLHF. As DNA, the CDR3 is TGTGCCAGCAGCTTGGCCCCAGGGGGTCCACCCCTCCACTTT.

Points on this clone: Other DNA sequences in this sample translate to the same CDR3. The CDR3, as DNA: TGTGCCAGCAGCCCATTTCGGACTTTTTTAGACAATGAGCAGTTCTTC. It specifies CASSPFRTFLDNEQFF. V is TRBV7-9 and J is TRBJ2-1; D might be TRBD2 (5 bases). CDR1 is SEHNR, CDR2 FQNEAQ, per germline (reference sequence). V lost 5 bases, J lost 5 bases, and 19 bases lay in between. This CDR3 comprises 16 residues.

This chain joins TRBV5-1 and TRBJ1-6; D may be TRBD1 (5 bases). Per the germline V gene, CDR1 is SGHRS and CDR2 is YFSETQ. The CDR3 is 15 residues long. Trimming removed 0 bases at V and 7 bases at J, with 11 bases between. CDR3: CASSLVQGVNSPLHF. As DNA, the CDR3 is TGCGCCAGCAGCTTGGTTCAGGGTGTAAATTCACCCCTCCACTTT.

This chain links TRBV28 with TRBJ2-7, with 9 bases matching TRBD1. The CDR3 loop spans 14 amino acids. J was trimmed by 3 bases and V by 6 bases; bases with no gene match: 6. Germline V gene data show CDR1 as MDHEN and CDR2 as SYDVKM. The chain's CDR3 is CASSPRTGDYEQYF. The CDR3 region has the DNA TGTGCCAGCAGCCCTCGGACAGGGGACTACGAGCAGTACTTC.

The chain joins TRBV28 to TRBJ2-7; D is possibly TRBD2 (7 bases). V was shortened by 3 bases and J by 3 bases, with 24 bases between the two germline ends. This CDR3 spans 18 amino acids. Germline values: CDR1 MDHEN, CDR2 SYDVKM. The CDR3 sequence: CASSFGGGSTHKIYEQYF. The CDR3 DNA reads as TGTGCCAGCAGTTTTGGCGGGGGCTCCACCCATAAAATCTACGAGCAGTACTTC.

This clone was seen more than once but under ten times. V gene TRBV27 combines with J gene TRBJ2-1; 7 bases are shared with TRBD1. Trimming cost V 5 bases and J 2 bases; bases outside gene matches: 9. This CDR3 comprises 16 residues. In germline, CDR1 is MNHEY, CDR2 SMNVEV (reference sequence). CDR3 protein: CASSPLGGMPYNEQFF. In DNA, the CDR3 is TGTGCCAGCAGTCCCCTAGGGGGCATGCCCTACAATGAGCAGTTCTTC.

The rearrangement joins TRBV2 to TRBJ2-3; D call uncertain. Per the germline V gene, CDR1 is SNHLY and CDR2 is FYNNEI. V lost 3 bases and J lost 9, with 16 bases in between. The CDR3 loop spans 14 amino acids. The CDR3 region is CASSDFGPVGTQYF. CDR3 nucleotide sequence: TGTGCCAGCAGTGACTTTGGGCCAGTCGGAACGCAGTATTTT.

Concerning this clone: This sample also contains other DNA sequences that code for the same CDR3. V gene TRBV9 combines with J gene TRBJ2-7; 9 nucleotides line up with TRBD1. Germline CDR1 SGDLS, CDR2 YYNGEE. The CDR3 covers 14 residues. The V segment lost 4 bases and the J segment 4 bases; nucleotides outside the gene matches: 6. Here the CDR3 reads CASSPRDRAYEQYF. The DNA of the CDR3 is TGTGCCAGCAGCCCCCGGGACAGGGCTTACGAGCAGTACTTC.

The chain's CDR3 is CASSEGAMGRGYTF. CDR3 DNA: TGTGCCAGCAGTGAAGGGGCGATGGGCCGTGGCTACACCTTC. The chain couples TRBV2 to TRBJ1-2; D is unresolved. The ends were cut back, 1 base at V and 7 bases at J, with 13 bases in the middle. The V gene's germline CDR1 is SNHLY and CDR2 FYNNEI. CDR3 length: 14 residues. Complete variable domain (other parts from reference TRBV2 and TRBJ1-2): EPEVTQTPSHQVTQMGQEVILRCVPISNHLYFYWYRQILGQKVEFLVSFYNNEISEKSEIFDDQFSVERPDGSNFTLKIRSTKLEDSAMYFCASSEGAMGRGYTFGSGTRLTVV.

The J gene is TRBJ2-2, the V gene TRBV28, with D maybe TRBD2 (8 bases). The CDR3 consists of 18 residues. Trimming cost V 3 bases and J 1 base, with 18 bases left between them. From germline, CDR1 is MDHEN and CDR2 SYDVKM. The CDR3 reads CASSFRRGLAGNTGELFF. DNA of the CDR3: TGTGCCAGCAGTTTTAGGAGGGGGCTAGCGGGGAACACCGGGGAGCTGTTTTTT.